Below are 8 T cell receptor beta chains sequenced from a single sample in a study of vaccination effects on CD4 cells after COVID-19. With the ViraFEST assay, the study expanded antigen-specific CD4+ T cells using viral peptide pools, then sequenced them. When ten to eleven days of culture had elapsed, CD4+ T cells were isolated. Each participant was given two doses of one vaccine (BNT162b2 or mRNA-1273). Their cognate antigens are unknown. Libraries were prepared by immunoSEQ multiplex PCR; TCRdb keeps only in-frame clonotypes and omits some of them. Of about 33,000 clones listed, 65% to 75% are singletons. The sequencing here drew on CD4+ T cells from PBMCs cultured with HCoV-229E spike peptides, taken after COVID-19 vaccination. Receptors originate from a human donor who received a COVID-19 vaccine.

The V call is TRBV6-5, the J call TRBJ1-2, with TRBD1 as a possible D gene (6 bases). Germline-derived CDR1 and CDR2 are MNHEY and SVGAGI. V was pared by 6 bases and J by 7 bases, with 15 bases between. The CDR3 is 13 residues long. The CDR3 reads CASSLGGEAGYTF. The CDR3 coding sequence is TGTGCCAGCAGCCTAGGGGGGGAGGCTGGCTACACCTTC.

The CDR3 DNA reads TGTGCCAGCAGTTTAACAATTTTCGCCGGCACAGATACGCAGTATTTT. It codes for CASSLTIFAGTDTQYF. The rearrangement uses TRBV28 and TRBJ2-3; D is undetermined. The germline V gene has CDR1 MDHEN and CDR2 SYDVKM. This CDR3 comprises 16 residues. V was pared by 2 bases and J by 1 base, with 13 bases between. Together with reference TRBV28 and TRBJ2-3, the CDR3 gives the full variable domain: DVKVTQSSRYLVKRTGEKVFLECVQDMDHENMFWYRQDPGLGLRLIYFSYDVKMKEKGDIPEGYSVSREKKERFSLILESASTNQTSMYLCASSLTIFAGTDTQYFGPGTRLTVL.

This chain links TRBV18 with TRBJ1-1, with D possibly TRBD1 on 5 matching bases. This CDR3 spans 16 amino acids. The V gene lost 1 base and the J gene lost 3 bases, with 15 bases spanning the gap. Germline CDR1 reads KGHSH; CDR2 reads LQKENI. The CDR3 coding sequence is TGTGCCAGCTCACCACTGTCCACAGGTGGGGACACTGAAGCTTTCTTT. As protein: CASSPLSTGGDTEAFF.

This clone was detected a few times. The chain is built from TRBV4-1 and TRBJ1-1, with D unclear. The length of the CDR3 is 15 residues. The germline CDR1 and CDR2 sequences are MGHRA and YSYEKL. The V gene lost 2 bases and the J gene lost 1 base, with 11 bases spanning the gap. In DNA, the CDR3 is TGCGCCAGCAGCCAATTCCGGACGGGGAACACTGAAGCTTTCTTT. Amino acids: CASSQFRTGNTEAFF.

The V and J genes are TRBV18 and TRBJ1-4; D is uncertain. Trimming removed 8 bases from V and 0 bases from J, with 16 bases in between. The CDR3 totals 16 residues. In germline, CDR1 is KGHSH, CDR2 LQKENI. DNA of the CDR3: TGTGCCAGCGGAACGGGCCCAGTAGCAACTAATGAAAAACTGTTTTTT. Translating gives CASGTGPVATNEKLFF.

This clone was detected once. The rearrangement links TRBV14 to TRBJ1-4; D gene uncertain. V was pared by 1 base and J by 0 bases, with 9 bases between. The CDR3 extends over 16 amino acids. Germline V gene sequence: CDR1 SGHDN, CDR2 FVKESK. The DNA for the CDR3 is TGTGCCAGCAGCCAAGTCCCACGTCCAACTAATGAAAAACTGTTTTTT. Its translation is CASSQVPRPTNEKLFF.

CDR3: CASSPLSTGYNEQFF. The CDR3 coding sequence is TGTGCCAGCTCACCTCTATCAACTGGATACAATGAGCAGTTCTTC. The gene calls are TRBV18 and TRBJ2-1; D remains ambiguous. The CDR3 is made up of 15 amino acids. Germline assignment: CDR1 KGHSH and CDR2 LQKENI. With 3 bases removed from V and 4 bases from J, the gap between germline ends came to 13 bases.

V gene TRBV6-5 combines with J gene TRBJ1-2; D is possibly TRBD1 (5 bases). There are 12 residues in the CDR3. Germline assignment: CDR1 MNHEY and CDR2 SVGAGI. Trimming took off 11 bases at V and 3 bases at J, with 13 bases between the two ends. The CDR3 bases are TGTGCCGTCCCGACAGTGTACTATGGCTACACCTTC. Its translation: CAVPTVYYGYTF.